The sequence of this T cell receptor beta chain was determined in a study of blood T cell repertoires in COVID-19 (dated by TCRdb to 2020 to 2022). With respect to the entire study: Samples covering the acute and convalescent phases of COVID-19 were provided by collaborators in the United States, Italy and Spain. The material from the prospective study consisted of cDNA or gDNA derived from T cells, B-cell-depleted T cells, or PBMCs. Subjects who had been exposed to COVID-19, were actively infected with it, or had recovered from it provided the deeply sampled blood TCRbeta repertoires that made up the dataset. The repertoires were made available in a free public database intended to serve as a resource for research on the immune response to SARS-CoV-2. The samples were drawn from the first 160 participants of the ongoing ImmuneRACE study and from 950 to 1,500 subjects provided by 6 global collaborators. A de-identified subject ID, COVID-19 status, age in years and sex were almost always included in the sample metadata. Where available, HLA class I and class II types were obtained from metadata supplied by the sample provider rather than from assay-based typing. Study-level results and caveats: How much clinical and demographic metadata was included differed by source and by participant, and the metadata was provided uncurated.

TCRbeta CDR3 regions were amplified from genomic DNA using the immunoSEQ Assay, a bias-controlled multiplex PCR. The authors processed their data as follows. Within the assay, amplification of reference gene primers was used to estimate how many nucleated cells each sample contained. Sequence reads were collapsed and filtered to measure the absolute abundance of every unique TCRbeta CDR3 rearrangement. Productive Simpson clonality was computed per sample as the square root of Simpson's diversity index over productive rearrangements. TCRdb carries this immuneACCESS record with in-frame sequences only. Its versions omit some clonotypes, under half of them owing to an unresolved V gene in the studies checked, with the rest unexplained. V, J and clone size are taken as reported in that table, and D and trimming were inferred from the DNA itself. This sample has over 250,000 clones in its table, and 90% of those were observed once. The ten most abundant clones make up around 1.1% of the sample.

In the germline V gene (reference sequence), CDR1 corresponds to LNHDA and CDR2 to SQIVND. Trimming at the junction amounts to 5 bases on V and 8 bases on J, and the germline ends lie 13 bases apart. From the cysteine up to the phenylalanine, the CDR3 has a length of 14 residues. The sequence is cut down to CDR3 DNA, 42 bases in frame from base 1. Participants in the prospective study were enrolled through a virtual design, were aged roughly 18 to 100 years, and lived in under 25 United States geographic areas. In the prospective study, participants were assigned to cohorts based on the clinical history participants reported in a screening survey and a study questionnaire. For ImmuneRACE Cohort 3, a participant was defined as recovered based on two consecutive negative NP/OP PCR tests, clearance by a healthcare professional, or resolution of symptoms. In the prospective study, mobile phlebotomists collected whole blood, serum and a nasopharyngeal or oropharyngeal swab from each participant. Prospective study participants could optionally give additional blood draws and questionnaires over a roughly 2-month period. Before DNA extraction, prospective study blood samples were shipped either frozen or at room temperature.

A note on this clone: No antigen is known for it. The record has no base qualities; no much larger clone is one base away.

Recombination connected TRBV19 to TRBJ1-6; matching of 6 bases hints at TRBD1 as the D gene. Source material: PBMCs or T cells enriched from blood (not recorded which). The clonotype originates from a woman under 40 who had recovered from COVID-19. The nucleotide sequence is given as TGTGCCAGTAGTCGGGACACTCAATATTCACCCCTCCACTTT. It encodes CASSRDTQYSPLHF. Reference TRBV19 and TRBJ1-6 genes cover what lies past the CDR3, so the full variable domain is DGGITQSPKYLFRKEGQNVTLSCEQNLNHDAMYWYRQDPGQGLRLIYYSQIVNDFQKGDIAEGYSVSREKKESFPLTVTSAQKNPTAFYLCASSRDTQYSPLHFGNGTRLTVT.